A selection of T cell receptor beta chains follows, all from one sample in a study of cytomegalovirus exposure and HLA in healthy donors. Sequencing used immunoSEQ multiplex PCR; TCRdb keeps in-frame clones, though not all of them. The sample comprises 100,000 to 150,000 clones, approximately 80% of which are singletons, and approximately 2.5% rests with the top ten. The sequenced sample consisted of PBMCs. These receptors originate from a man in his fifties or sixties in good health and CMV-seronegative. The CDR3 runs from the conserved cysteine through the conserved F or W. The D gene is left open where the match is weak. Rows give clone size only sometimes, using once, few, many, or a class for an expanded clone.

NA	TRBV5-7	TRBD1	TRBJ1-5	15	CASSAPGTGLQPQHF	TGTGCCAGCAGCGCGCCCGGGACAGGGCTTCAGCCCCAGCATTTT
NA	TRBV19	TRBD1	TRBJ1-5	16	CASSIWTGAGHQPQHF	TGTGCCAGTAGTATATGGACAGGGGCGGGACATCAGCCCCAGCATTTT
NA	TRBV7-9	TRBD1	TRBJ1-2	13	CASSLVTGGAYTF	TGTGCCAGCAGCTTAGTTACAGGGGGAGCCTACACCTTC
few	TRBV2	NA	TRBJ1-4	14	CASGIGGGNEKLFF	TGTGCCAGCGGGATTGGGGGGGGTAATGAAAAACTGTTTTTT
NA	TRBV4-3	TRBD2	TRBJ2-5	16	CASSQGERGRGETQYF	TGCGCCAGCAGCCAAGGGGAGCGGGGGAGGGGAGAGACCCAGTACTTC
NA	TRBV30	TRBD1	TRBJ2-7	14	CAWHTGTGAYEQYF	TGTGCCTGGCACACCGGGACAGGAGCCTACGAGCAGTACTTC
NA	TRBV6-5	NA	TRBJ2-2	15	CASGYSKLMVGELFF	TGTGCCAGCGGTTACTCGAAACTAATGGTCGGGGAGCTGTTTTTT
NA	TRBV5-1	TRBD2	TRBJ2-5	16	CASSLSLAGEAETQYF	TGCGCCAGCAGCTTGTCCCTAGCGGGGGAGGCAGAGACCCAGTACTTC
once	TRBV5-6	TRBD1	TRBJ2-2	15	CASSLGQGNTGELFF	TGTGCCAGCAGCTTGGGACAGGGGAACACCGGGGAGCTGTTTTTT
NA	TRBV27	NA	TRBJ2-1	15	CASSFGTGYYNEQFF	TGTGCCAGCAGTTTTGGTACAGGATATTACAATGAGCAGTTCTTC
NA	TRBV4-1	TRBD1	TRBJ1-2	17	CASSHPTGGQLDYGYTF	TGCGCCAGCAGCCATCCTACAGGGGGCCAACTAGACTATGGCTACACCTTC
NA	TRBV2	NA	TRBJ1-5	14	CASSPDSSYQPQHF	TGTGCCAGCAGTCCGGACTCGAGCTATCAGCCCCAGCATTTT
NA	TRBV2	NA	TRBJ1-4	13	CASMGTRGEKLFF	TGTGCCAGCATGGGGACACGTGGTGAAAAACTGTTTTTT
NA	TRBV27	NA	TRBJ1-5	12	CASSPQGMPQHF	TGTGCCAGCAGTCCCCAGGGGATGCCCCAGCATTTT
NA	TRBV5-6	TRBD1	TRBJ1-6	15	CASSLVSGGRSPLHF	TGTGCCAGCAGCTTGGTGTCAGGGGGTCGTTCACCCCTCCACTTT
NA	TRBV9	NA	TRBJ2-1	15	CASSVDINSYNEQFF	TGTGCCAGCAGCGTGGACATAAATTCCTACAATGAGCAGTTCTTC
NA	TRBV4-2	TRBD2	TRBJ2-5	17	CASSDGLAGVNQETQYF	TGTGCCAGCAGTGACGGACTAGCGGGGGTAAACCAAGAGACCCAGTACTTC
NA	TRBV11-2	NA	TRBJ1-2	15	CASSSPRGVGYGYTF	TGTGCCAGCAGCTCCCCCCGAGGAGTCGGCTATGGCTACACCTTC
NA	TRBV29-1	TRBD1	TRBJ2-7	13	CSVVGTVSYEQYF	TGCAGCGTTGTTGGGACAGTCTCCTACGAGCAGTACTTC
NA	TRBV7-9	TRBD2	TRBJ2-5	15	CASSWTSGVQETQYF	TGTGCCAGCAGCTGGACTAGCGGGGTTCAAGAGACCCAGTACTTC
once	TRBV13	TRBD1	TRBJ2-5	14	CASSSTGGRETQYF	TGTGCCAGCAGCTCGACAGGGGGACGGGAGACCCAGTACTTC
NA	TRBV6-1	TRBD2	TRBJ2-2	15	CASKSGGSNTGELFF	TGTGCCAGCAAGAGCGGGGGTTCAAACACCGGGGAGCTGTTTTTT
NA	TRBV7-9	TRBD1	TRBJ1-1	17	CASSSPKWGQGATEAFF	TGTGCCAGCAGCTCCCCCAAGTGGGGCCAGGGGGCCACTGAAGCTTTCTTT
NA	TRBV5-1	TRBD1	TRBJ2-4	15	CASSSRDREADIQYF	TGCGCCAGCAGCTCCCGGGACAGGGAAGCAGACATTCAGTACTTC
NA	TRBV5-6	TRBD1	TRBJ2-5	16	CASSRKGQGPQETQYF	TGTGCCAGCAGCCGGAAGGGACAGGGCCCTCAAGAGACCCAGTACTTC
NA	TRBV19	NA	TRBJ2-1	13	CASSISRNNEQFF	TGTGCCAGTAGTATCTCCAGGAACAATGAGCAGTTCTTC
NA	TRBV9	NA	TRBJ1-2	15	CASSLVENLNYGYTF	TGTGCCAGCTCCCTGGTGGAGAATTTGAACTATGGCTACACCTTC
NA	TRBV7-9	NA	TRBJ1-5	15	CASSPLAEGNQPQHF	TGTGCCAGCAGCCCCCTGGCGGAGGGCAATCAGCCCCAGCATTTT
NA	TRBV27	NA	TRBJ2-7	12	CASSGGPYEQYF	TGTGCCAGCAGCGGAGGCCCCTACGAGCAGTACTTC
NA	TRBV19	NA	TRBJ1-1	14	CASTLTGLNTEAFF	TGTGCCAGTACCCTCACAGGCTTGAACACTGAAGCTTTCTTT